This TCR beta chain was identified in a study of regulatory T cells in long-lasting Graves disease. General study findings and limits: Persistent cases of Graves' showed reduced TCR diversity relative to newly diagnosed patients.

The sample's time point: newly diagnosed GD, antithyroid drugs for less than 3 months. PBMC-derived RNA was used for the TCR library. EDTA tubes received approximately 9 milliliters of drawn peripheral blood. This clonotype was detected many times. The antigen is not known. Both iRepertoire HTBI primers and Arm-PCR of CDR3 regions were used to build the TCR beta libraries. TCRdb analysed the multiplex PCR reads with MiXCR anew, one entry per CDR3 protein. The data hold about 500,000 distinct CDR3 sequences, with around 16% observed a single time. The same data also contributed to another study, on T cells in Graves' hyperthyroidism and ophthalmopathy.

The origin of this receptor is a man aged 35-49 years with Graves disease. Sequenced here: peripheral blood mononuclear cells (PBMCs), sampled at new diagnosis, from a patient treated with antithyroid drugs.

CDR3 bases: TGTGCCAGCAGCCAATATACCGGAAACACCATATATTTT. Translating gives CASSQYTGNTIYF. This chain uses TRBV3-1 with TRBJ1-3; D gene ambiguous. There are 13 residues in the CDR3. The V and J ends lost 2 bases and 4 bases respectively, with 6 bases between them. Looked up from germline, CDR1 is LGHDT and CDR2 is YNNKEL (reference sequence). Based on the CDR3 plus reference TRBV3-1 and TRBJ1-3, the full variable domain is DTAVSQTPKYLVTQMGNDKSIKCEQNLGHDTMYWYKQDSKKFLKIMFSYNNKELIINETVPNRFSPKSPDKAHLNLHINSLELGDSAVYFCASSQYTGNTIYFGEGSWLTVV.